The clone carrying this T cell receptor beta chain was counted between two and nine times. Its antigen is unidentified. These data come from a study of cytomegalovirus exposure and HLA in healthy donors. Background on the study: Around 180 million T cells yielded 100 million or so unique TCR beta sequences in earlier analysis.

V shed 0 bases and J 1 base; nucleotides not matched to a gene: 9. CDR3 length equals 18 residues. Germline assignment: CDR1 SGHNT and CDR2 YYREEE (reference sequence). Findings and caveats of the study: Both high specificity and high sensitivity reportedly marked the classifier's diagnosis of cytomegalovirus status.

The study ran its PCR with 60 Vbeta and 13 Jbeta primers. Measured with immunoSEQ multiplex PCR; TCRdb has only the in-frame clones, and not every one. The repertoire has about 280,000 clones, around nine tenths of them found once; the top ten carry roughly 2.1%. This chain joins TRBV5-4 and TRBJ2-5, with TRBD2 matching over 10 bases. Sample: PBMCs. This TCR was recovered from a woman younger than 30 in good health and CMV-seronegative. CDR3 amino acids: CASSLGMERGGSQETQYF. CDR3 DNA: TGTGCCAGCAGCTTGGGGATGGAGCGGGGGGGCTCCCAAGAGACCCAGTACTTC.